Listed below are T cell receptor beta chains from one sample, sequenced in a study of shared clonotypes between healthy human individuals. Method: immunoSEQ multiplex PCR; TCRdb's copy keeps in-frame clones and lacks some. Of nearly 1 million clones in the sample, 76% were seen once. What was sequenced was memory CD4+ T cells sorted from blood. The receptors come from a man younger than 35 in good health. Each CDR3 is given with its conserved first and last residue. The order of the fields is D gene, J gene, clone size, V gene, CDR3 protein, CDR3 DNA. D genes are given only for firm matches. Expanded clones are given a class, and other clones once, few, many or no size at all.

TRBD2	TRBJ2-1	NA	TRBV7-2	CASSLGLAGGNEQFF	TGTGCCAGCAGCTTAGGGCTAGCGGGAGGAAATGAGCAGTTCTTC
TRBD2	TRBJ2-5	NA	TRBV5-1	CASGSGVGETQYF	TGCGCCAGCGGGAGCGGGGTAGGGGAGACCCAGTACTTC
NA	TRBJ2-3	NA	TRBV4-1	CASSQDLGYTDTQYF	TGCGCCAGCAGCCAAGATCTAGGGTACACAGATACGCAGTATTTT
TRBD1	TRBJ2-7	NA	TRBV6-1	CASSRTGASYEQYF	TGTGCCAGCTCTAGGACAGGGGCTTCCTACGAGCAGTACTTC
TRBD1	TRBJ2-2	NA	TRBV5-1	CASSRDREDGELFF	TGCGCCAGCAGCCGGGACAGGGAAGACGGGGAGCTGTTTTTT
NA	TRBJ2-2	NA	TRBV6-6	CASSSGQPTGELFF	TGTGCCAGCAGTTCCGGACAGCCCACCGGGGAGCTGTTTTTT
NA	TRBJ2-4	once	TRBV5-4	CASSRDLIQGNIQYF	TGTGCCAGCAGCCGAGACTTAATACAGGGTAACATTCAGTACTTC
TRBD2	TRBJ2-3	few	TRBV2	CASSEQRGTDTQYF	TGTGCCAGCAGTGAACAGCGGGGTACAGATACGCAGTATTTT
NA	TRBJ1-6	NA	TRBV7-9	CASSLGSANSPLHF	TGTGCCAGCAGCTTAGGGTCGGCAAATTCACCCCTCCACTTT
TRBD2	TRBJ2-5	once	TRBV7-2	CASSLLPSGSFQETQYF	TGTGCCAGCAGCTTGCTCCCTAGCGGGAGTTTTCAAGAGACCCAGTACTTC